Below are 7 T cell receptor beta chains sequenced from a single sample in a study of blood T cell repertoires in COVID-19 (dated by TCRdb to 2019 to 2021). Library preparation was by the immunoSEQ multiplex PCR assay. The immuneACCESS repertoire file appears here via TCRdb, limited to in-frame rearrangements. These files lack a portion of the clones; in checked studies, under half of the deficit traces to unresolved V genes, and the cause of the others is not known. Recorded for this sample are under 25,000 clones; 88% of them occurred a single time. The ten biggest clones cover 3.2% of the sample. The sample taken for sequencing was peripheral blood. The receptors were sampled from a human donor in a cohort sampled during active COVID-19.

V and J are TRBV4-2 and TRBJ2-3; the match to TRBD2 covers 7 bases. Germline V gene data show CDR1 as LGHNA and CDR2 as YNFKEQ. CDR3 length: 15 amino acids. The junction had 6 bases not matched to a gene; V was cut back by 4 bases and J by 2 bases. CDR3 sequence reads: CASSLWDYNTDTQYF. CDR3 DNA: TGTGCCAGCAGCCTGTGGGACTACAACACAGATACGCAGTATTTT.

The count of this clone is one. The chain joins TRBV7-2 to TRBJ2-1, with D perhaps matching TRBD2 (6 bases). V gave up 2 bases and J gave up 12 bases, with 17 bases separating them. CDR3 size: 14 residues. Germline V lookup: CDR1 SGHTA, CDR2 FQGNSA. The CDR3 protein is CASSLLDTSTVQFF. The CDR3 DNA reads TGTGCCAGCAGCTTATTGGATACTAGCACGGTGCAGTTCTTC.

The rearrangement uses TRBV5-1 and TRBJ1-5; D call uncertain. Trimming pared 4 bases from V and 4 bases from J, leaving 9 bases between. CDR3 length equals 13 residues. Germline-derived CDR1 and CDR2 are SGHRS and YFSETQ. In DNA form, the CDR3 reads TGCGCCAGCAGCATCGACATTAATCAGCCCCAGCATTTT. Its translation: CASSIDINQPQHF.

The chain has TRBV2 and TRBJ1-5, with D possibly TRBD1 on 6 matching bases. Germline CDR1 and CDR2: SNHLY and FYNNEI. V was shortened by 3 bases and J by 0 bases, with 15 bases between the two germline ends. The CDR3 has 17 amino acids. In DNA form, the CDR3 reads TGTGCCAGCAGTGAGTCAGGGGAGAGGTATAGCAATCAGCCCCAGCATTTT. This encodes CASSESGERYSNQPQHF.

The chain recombines TRBV11-2 with TRBJ1-3; TRBD1 is a possible D gene (5 bases). The CDR3 sequence is 14 residues long. Germline assignment: CDR1 SGHAT and CDR2 FQNNGV. The V end was cut by 5 bases, the J end by 6 bases, with 14 bases between. The CDR3 DNA sequence: TGTGCCAGCAGCCGTTTTGACAGAAAAAACACCATATATTTT. Its protein product is CASSRFDRKNTIYF.

This clone was picked up a small number of times. The chain carries TRBV5-4 and TRBJ2-2, with 13 bases identical to TRBD2. CDR3 length equals 14 residues. CDR1 SGHNT and CDR2 YYREEE come from the germline V gene (reference sequence). After removal of 8 bases from V and 8 bases from J, the junction contained 6 bases not matched to a gene. The CDR3: CASGLAGAVGELFF. CDR3 in DNA: TGTGCCAGTGGACTAGCGGGAGCGGTTGGGGAGCTGTTTTTT. Drawing the rest from reference TRBV5-4 and TRBJ2-2, the complete variable domain is ETGVTQSPTHLIKTRGQQVTLRCSSQSGHNTVSWYQQALGQGPQFIFQYYREEENGRGNFPPRFSGLQFPNYSSELNVNALELDDSALYLCASGLAGAVGELFFGEGSRLTVL.

The chain couples TRBV7-9 to TRBJ2-3; 7 positions agree with TRBD2. The CDR3 consists of 17 residues. Trimming took 4 bases from V and 3 from J; bases not matched to a gene: 13. Germline values: CDR1 SEHNR, CDR2 FQNEAQ (reference sequence). The CDR3: CASSSTRGSGRTDTQYF. CDR3 sequence (DNA): TGTGCCAGCAGCTCGACCCGAGGTAGCGGGCGGACAGATACGCAGTATTTT.